These T cell receptor beta chains were read from a single sample in a study of cytomegalovirus exposure and HLA in healthy donors. Produced via immunoSEQ multiplex PCR; TCRdb's table is partial and in-frame only. The data hold roughly 90,000 clones, with over 60% observed a single time. Sequencing used PBMCs. The source of these receptors is a middle-aged woman in good health and CMV-seropositive. Both conserved end residues are part of each CDR3. A D gene is named only where the DNA matches it firmly. Only some rows state a clone size, as once, few, many or a class for expanded clones.

j_call cdr3_length d_call v_call clone_size cdr3_aa cdr3_nt
TRBJ2-7 15 TRBD2 TRBV11-3 - CASSRGLAGSDEQYF TGTGCCAGCAGCAGGGGACTAGCGGGAAGCGACGAGCAGTACTTC
TRBJ2-7 13 TRBD2 TRBV2 - CASSVRGGGEQYF TGTGCCAGCAGTGTACGGGGCGGGGGTGAGCAGTACTTC
TRBJ1-1 15 TRBD1 TRBV5-1 once CASSLGPGGRTEAFF TGCGCCAGCAGCTTGGGCCCAGGGGGGAGGACTGAAGCTTTCTTT
TRBJ2-3 14 - TRBV5-1 - CASSLGQREDTQYF TGCGCCAGCAGCTTGGGGCAGAGGGAAGATACGCAGTATTTT
TRBJ2-7 16 TRBD1 TRBV28 - CASSPLDREISYEQYF TGTGCCAGCAGTCCGCTAGACAGGGAAATCTCCTACGAGCAGTACTTC
TRBJ2-3 20 TRBD2 TRBV4-2 - CASSPETFKAGGVSTDTQYF TGTGCCAGCAGCCCAGAGACGTTTAAGGCGGGAGGGGTTAGCACAGATACGCAGTATTTT
TRBJ2-3 14 - TRBV9 - CASSVALITDTQYF TGTGCCAGCAGCGTAGCGCTAATCACAGATACGCAGTATTTT
TRBJ2-1 16 - TRBV7-3 few CASSLIGVAGYNEQFF TGTGCCAGCAGCTTAATCGGCGTTGCGGGATACAATGAGCAGTTCTTC
TRBJ2-4 12 - TRBV28 - CASSLQGIAQYF TGTGCCAGCAGTTTGCAGGGTATCGCTCAGTACTTC
TRBJ2-1 16 TRBD1 TRBV11-2 once CASSPIQRTGGYEQFF TGTGCCAGCAGCCCTATCCAACGGACAGGGGGGTATGAGCAGTTCTTC
TRBJ2-1 15 - TRBV28 - CASSFGGNSYNEQFF TGTGCCAGCAGTTTTGGAGGAAACTCCTACAATGAGCAGTTCTTC
TRBJ1-5 14 - TRBV18 - CASSRGGGNQPQHF TGTGCCAGCTCACGGGGGGGCGGCAATCAGCCCCAGCATTTT
TRBJ2-5 18 TRBD2 TRBV27 - CASKKVAGEYKGRETQYF TGTGCCAGCAAGAAGGTAGCGGGGGAGTATAAAGGAAGAGAGACCCAGTACTTC
TRBJ2-1 14 TRBD1 TRBV7-9 - CASSLVQGKNEQFF TGTGCCAGCAGCTTAGTACAGGGGAAAAATGAGCAGTTCTTC
TRBJ1-1 14 - TRBV4-1 - CASSQDRGFTEAFF TGCGCCAGCAGCCAAGATCGGGGTTTTACTGAAGCTTTCTTT
TRBJ1-1 14 - TRBV7-8 - CASSLRGGSTEAFF TGTGCCAGCAGCTTAAGGGGGGGGAGCACTGAAGCTTTCTTT
TRBJ2-7 14 - TRBV5-5 - CASSLGGQTYEQYF TGTGCCAGCAGCTTGGGAGGTCAGACCTACGAGCAGTACTTC
TRBJ1-1 16 - TRBV5-1 once CASSPPNDFKNTEAFF TGCGCCAGCAGCCCCCCCAATGACTTTAAGAACACTGAAGCTTTCTTT
TRBJ2-1 16 TRBD2 TRBV4-3 few CASSQARTSRYNEQFF TGCGCCAGCAGCCAAGCACGGACTAGCCGATACAATGAGCAGTTCTTC
TRBJ2-3 16 TRBD2 TRBV10-3 - CAIRRAAGVPGDTQYF TGTGCCATCAGACGCGCTGCGGGGGTGCCGGGAGATACGCAGTATTTT
TRBJ1-1 13 - TRBV28 - CASSLATNTEAFF TGTGCCAGCAGTTTAGCTACGAACACTGAAGCTTTCTTT
TRBJ1-1 13 - TRBV18 - CASSKRENTEAFF TGTGCCAGCTCAAAAAGAGAAAACACTGAAGCTTTCTTT
TRBJ2-7 12 - TRBV11-2 once CASSFQAYEQYF TGTGCCAGCAGCTTTCAAGCCTACGAGCAGTACTTC
TRBJ1-2 12 - TRBV28 - CASSPIDTGYTF TGTGCCAGCAGTCCCATTGACACTGGCTACACCTTC
TRBJ2-5 12 - TRBV6-1 - CASSEQRETQYF TGTGCCAGCAGTGAGCAGCGGGAGACCCAGTACTTC
TRBJ2-7 18 TRBD2 TRBV7-2 - CASSSPTWTSGSSYEQYF TGTGCCAGCAGCTCCCCAACTTGGACTAGCGGGAGCTCCTACGAGCAGTACTTC
TRBJ1-1 15 - TRBV13 once CASSLGLVANTEAFF TGTGCCAGCAGCTTAGGCCTAGTGGCGAACACTGAAGCTTTCTTT
TRBJ2-7 14 TRBD1 TRBV5-6 - CASSLGTGVYEQYF TGTGCCAGCAGCTTGGGGACAGGGGTCTACGAGCAGTACTTC
TRBJ2-7 16 - TRBV7-9 - CASSLGHGFTSYEQYF TGTGCCAGCAGCTTAGGACATGGGTTTACCTCCTACGAGCAGTACTTC
TRBJ2-1 14 TRBD1 TRBV28 - CASSIGQGAWEQFF TGTGCCAGCAGCATAGGACAGGGGGCGTGGGAGCAGTTCTTC
TRBJ2-7 14 - TRBV11-3 few CASSFTRARNEQYF TGTGCCAGCAGCTTTACCAGGGCTAGGAACGAGCAGTACTTC
TRBJ2-2 15 TRBD1 TRBV7-6 - CASSLGQGYTGELFF TGTGCCAGCAGCCTAGGACAGGGTTACACCGGGGAGCTGTTTTTT
TRBJ2-7 14 TRBD2 TRBV27 - CASSLTSGYYEQYF TGTGCCAGCAGTTTAACTAGCGGGTATTACGAGCAGTACTTC
TRBJ2-1 15 TRBD2 TRBV4-2 once CASSVSGRWDNEQFF TGTGCCAGCAGCGTCAGCGGGAGATGGGACAATGAGCAGTTCTTC
TRBJ1-1 11 - TRBV28 - CASRGRPEAFF TGTGCCAGCAGGGGCCGACCTGAAGCTTTCTTT
TRBJ2-5 18 - TRBV23-1 - CASSQSIPRWAGIETQYF TGCGCCAGCAGTCAATCGATTCCCCGATGGGCAGGGATAGAGACCCAGTACTTC
TRBJ2-5 20 - TRBV12-2 once CASRLRRLRGGLAGEREQYF TGTGCAAGTCGCTTAAGGCGCTTAAGGGGAGGTCTAGCGGGAGAGAGAGAGCAGTACTTC
TRBJ1-5 12 - TRBV30 - CAWSSRGRPQHF TGTGCCTGGAGTAGCCGCGGGCGGCCCCAGCATTTT
TRBJ2-1 11 TRBD2 TRBV19 - CASLAGSRQFF TGTGCCAGTTTAGCGGGAAGTCGGCAGTTCTTC
TRBJ2-5 16 - TRBV4-1 - CASSQTKEGPQETQYF TGCGCCAGCAGCCAGACCAAGGAGGGGCCTCAAGAGACCCAGTACTTC
TRBJ1-5 17 TRBD1 TRBV19 - CASSIRQGMRSNQPQHF TGTGCCAGTAGTATACGACAGGGGATGCGTAGCAATCAGCCCCAGCATTTT
TRBJ2-7 16 - TRBV28 - CASSFNKGGETSEQYF TGTGCCAGCAGTTTTAACAAGGGGGGGGAGACCTCCGAGCAGTACTTC
TRBJ2-1 16 TRBD2 TRBV5-8 - CASSFSSGTYMNEQFF TGTGCCAGCAGCTTCTCGAGCGGGACCTACATGAATGAGCAGTTCTTC
TRBJ2-1 15 TRBD2 TRBV6-6 - CASNAGTSSNNEQFF TGTGCCAGCAACGCCGGGACTAGCAGTAACAATGAGCAGTTCTTC
TRBJ1-5 14 - TRBV6-5 - CASSYSRYNQPQHF TGTGCCAGCAGTTACTCGAGGTACAATCAGCCCCAGCATTTT
TRBJ2-7 13 - TRBV5-1 - CASSWQGPYEQYF TGCGCCAGCAGTTGGCAGGGCCCCTACGAGCAGTACTTC
TRBJ2-5 15 TRBD2 TRBV2 - CASSRSGAGQETQYF TGTGCCAGCAGTAGGAGCGGGGCGGGCCAAGAGACCCAGTACTTC